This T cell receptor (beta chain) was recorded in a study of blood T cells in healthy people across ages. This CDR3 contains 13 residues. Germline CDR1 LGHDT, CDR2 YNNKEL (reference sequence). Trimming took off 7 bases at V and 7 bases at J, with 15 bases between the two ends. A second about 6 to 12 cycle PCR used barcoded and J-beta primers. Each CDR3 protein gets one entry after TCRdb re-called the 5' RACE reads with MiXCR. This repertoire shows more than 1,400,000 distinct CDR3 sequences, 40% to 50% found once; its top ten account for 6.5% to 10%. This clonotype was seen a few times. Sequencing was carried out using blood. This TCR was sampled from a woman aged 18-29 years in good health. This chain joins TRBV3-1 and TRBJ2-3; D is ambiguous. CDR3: CASTSSPKHTQYF. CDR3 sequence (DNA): TGTGCCAGCACCTCGTCCCCCAAACATACGCAGTATTTT.